This T cell receptor beta chain stems from a study of shared clonotypes between healthy human individuals (dated by TCRdb to 2020 to 2022). About the study as a whole: Two women and three men aged 18 to 49 years were included in the cohort. Blood TCR repertoires of about five healthy adults were deeply sequenced to estimate repertoire size and the extent of clonotype sharing between individuals. For each donor, CD4 naive and CD4 memory were each given three plates, CD8 naive was given two plates, and CD8 memory was given one plate. Libraries were prepared and TCR repertoires were sequenced by different laboratories using diverse techniques, in order to increase sequencing depth and limit assay-specific biases. Each donor's leukapheresis produced roughly between roughly 0.85 and 9.5 billion PBMCs.

Donors were healthy HIV-negative adults with no recently reported acute infections or vaccinations. Every donor was a Caucasian adult residing in Nashville, Tennessee, USA. Magnetic negative selection was used to enrich CD4+ T cells, after which naive cells were positively selected on CD45RA and the negative fraction became the memory subset. Blood was obtained by leukapheresis, after which PBMCs were separated by Ficoll-Histopaque density gradient centrifugation and cryopreserved in liquid nitrogen vapor phase. Analytical flow cytometry was used to check the purity and quantity of each magnetically sorted T cell population. Genomic DNA was isolated from each sorted fraction and quantified by UV absorbance on a Nanodrop 2000c. TCR CDR3 regions were amplified from genomic DNA by multiplex PCR using the deep immunoSEQ assay. Genomic DNA extracted from each cell subset was distributed evenly over all wells of several immunoSEQ 96-well plates, and each plate served as one replicate. Each replicate PCR for sorted subsets received 150 to 250 ng genomic DNA, equal to about 30,000 T cell genomes. Purified libraries were measured with a Qubit 3.0 fluorometer, size-checked on a Bioanalyzer 2100, and measured again with the KAPA Library Quantification kit. Every immunoSEQ 96-well plate was sequenced on a separate single-read 150-cycle Illumina NextSeq 550 flow cell. In the authors' own workflow: Because the immunoSEQ output included only junctional sequences and no quality scores, the filtering could not be the same as the filtering used for full-length reads. To assign V/J genes and CDR3, sequences were annotated using PyIR, a Python wrapper for IgBLAST v1.9, with IMGT germline references. Reads were filtered out if the reads had weak V/J assignments (E-value above 1e-6), no CDR3, stop codons, out-of-frame junctions, or ambiguous translated residues. V3J clonotypes were defined as sequences sharing an identical inferred V gene, J gene, and CDR3 amino acid sequence. To compute the percentage overlap between repertoires, the number of shared unique clonotypes was divided by the size of the smaller repertoire. Three approaches were used to assess repertoire richness: RTK rarefaction, the Chao1 estimator, and Recon v2.1 estimates of unobserved clonotypes. For all TCRbeta clonotypes obtained by the gDNA method from a few donors, generation probabilities were computed with OLGA. TCRdb stores this immuneACCESS table with in-frame sequences only. Part of the clones is absent; in the studies checked, under half of the shortfall reflects unresolved V genes, and no reason is known for the rest. The DNA was the basis for D and trimming; V, J and clone size are from that table. The sample has more than 550,000 clones on record, roughly 72% of them singletons. The ten top clones hold under 2% of the sample.

This clone has only a few counts. What this receptor recognizes is not known. One junction end does not reproduce the germline sequence, and a read error may be involved. Taken from cysteine to phenylalanine, the CDR3 has 9 residues. Only the CDR3 DNA is retained, 27 bases long and in frame from the first base. From the germline V gene (reference sequence), CDR1 is MNHEY and CDR2 is SMNVEV. Results and caveats for the whole study, not just this receptor: The genetic and exposure-history diversity represented was limited by the small number of donors. Only blood was sampled, and tissue TCR repertoires likely differ from those in blood. Pairwise subsampling led to the expectation that sequencing depth would affect the degree of clonotype sharing among donors. Even with the large sequencing depth, rarefaction of the sorted-subset datasets indicated that sequencing was incomplete. Higher generation probabilities were observed for clonotypes shared by all four sorted-subset donors than for non-shared clonotypes. Naive subsets generally had larger estimated clonotype richness than memory subsets did. When several donors were compared, the shared fraction of clonotypes was about 5.5% for naive CD4, less than 4% for naive CD8, 2.3% for memory CD4, and 0.35% to 0.4% for memory CD8.

The rearranged chain carries TRBV27 and TRBJ2-7, with the D assignment possibly TRBD1 or TRBD2, given 5 matching bases for each. Sequencing was done on a sample of memory CD4+ T cells sorted from blood. This specimen's cell subset or site label, interpreted: CD45RA-negative fraction. The receptor comes from a woman aged 25 to 39 in good health. The CDR3 region reads CASRPGTCF. In nucleotides, the sequence is TGTGCCAGCAGGCCCGGGACCTGCTTC.